This T cell receptor (beta chain) emerged from a study of T-cell memory formation after mild COVID-19. The V and J ends lost 2 bases and 2 bases, in that order; junction bases with no gene match: 3. Germline CDR1 is SNHLY and CDR2 is FYNNEI. CDR3 length equals 15 residues. Amplification by 5'RACE using constant-segment primers produced TCR alpha and TCR beta cDNA libraries that carried sample barcodes and UMIs. TCRdb reanalysed the 5' RACE reads using MiXCR and keeps one entry per CDR3 protein. The profile shows 100,000 to 150,000 distinct CDR3 sequences, 15% to 20% of them singletons. Findings and caveats of the study: Pre-infection memory showed some responding clones, and this suggested that cross-reactive memory joined. CD4/CD8 balance characterized clones contracting day 15 to 85, and CD4+ skew characterized later expanders.

As concerns this clonotype: Antigen: not known.

This clonotype was obtained from an adult woman who had mild COVID-19 (a few samples of this study predate the infection). Cell type and time point are not known. Sequencing input: PBMCs or a T cell subset sorted from them (not recorded which). V usage is TRBV2 and J usage is TRBJ2-7; 10 bases map to TRBD2. The CDR3 spells CASSEILAGTYEQYF. Written as DNA, the CDR3 is TGTGCCAGCAGTGAAATACTAGCGGGGACCTACGAGCAGTACTTC.